This entry lists 6 T cell receptor beta chains sequenced from one sample in a study of cytomegalovirus exposure and HLA in healthy donors. The PCR made use of 60 Vbeta and 13 Jbeta primers. Method: immunoSEQ multiplex PCR; TCRdb's copy keeps in-frame clones and lacks some. The sample holds 110,000 to 150,000 clones, roughly 73% seen once. Sequencing used PBMCs. The receptors stem from a man aged 35 to 55 in good health and CMV-seronegative.

This clone was seen more than once but under ten times. The V and J genes are TRBV28 and TRBJ1-2; 7 bases are a match to TRBD1. Trimming took 3 bases from V and 4 from J; bases not matched to a gene: 5. This CDR3 comprises 14 residues. CDR1 and CDR2 (germline): MDHEN, SYDVKM. This CDR3 reads CASSLLWDSYGYTF. Written as DNA, the CDR3 is TGTGCCAGCAGTTTGTTATGGGACAGCTATGGCTACACCTTC.

This chain links TRBV5-4 with TRBJ1-4; a weak D match, TRBD1 (5 bases). Germline V gene data show CDR1 as SGHNT and CDR2 as YYREEE (reference sequence). V shed 3 bases and J shed 6 bases, with 12 bases lying between them. CDR3 length equals 14 residues. The CDR3 is CASSYQQDYEKLFF. The CDR3 DNA follows: TGTGCCAGCAGCTACCAACAGGATTATGAAAAACTGTTTTTT.

The V gene is TRBV4-1, the J gene TRBJ2-1; 7 nucleotides agree with TRBD1. The germline CDR1 and CDR2 sequences are MGHRA and YSYEKL. Germline trimming cut 4 bases from V and 7 bases from J; bases unmatched to any gene: 16. This CDR3 region has 17 residues. The CDR3 DNA follows: TGCGCCAGCAGCCCCGTCCTGAGGGACAGTCATATTAATGAGCAGTTCTTC. Protein product: CASSPVLRDSHINEQFF.

This clone was picked up a small number of times. The sample has other DNA sequences that encode this CDR3 too. The chain links TRBV6-6 to TRBJ2-2; 7 nucleotides line up with TRBD2. Germline V lookup: CDR1 MNHNY, CDR2 SVGAGI (reference sequence). This CDR3 has 15 residues. J lost 0 bases, V lost 2 bases, and 0 bases had no gene match. The CDR3 coding sequence is TGTGCCAGCAGTTACCTAGCGGCGAACACCGGGGAGCTGTTTTTT. It codes for CASSYLAANTGELFF.

The rearrangement uses TRBV4-1 and TRBJ2-5; a weak D match, TRBD2 (6 bases). Gene TRBJ2-7 matches the end of the DNA better, so the J call may be wrong. This CDR3 contains 15 residues. Germline CDR1 is MGHRA and CDR2 is YSYEKL. DNA of the CDR3: TGCGCCAGCAGCCAAGATCTACCAGGGAGGTACGAGCAGTACTTC. Amino acids: CASSQDLPGRYEQYF.

The V call is TRBV7-6, the J call TRBJ1-1, with D unresolved. Germline V gene lookup returns CDR1 SGHVS and CDR2 FNYEAQ. This CDR3 contains 13 residues. V lost 0 bases, J lost 2 bases, and 4 bases lay in between. CDR3 sequence reads: CASSLAPNTEAFF. CDR3 DNA sequence: TGTGCCAGCAGCTTAGCCCCTAACACTGAAGCTTTCTTT.